This T cell receptor (beta chain) was captured by sequencing in a study of blood T cell repertoires in COVID-19. Those enrolled in Seattle joined during active infection and were followed longitudinally afterward. Produced via immunoSEQ multiplex PCR; TCRdb's table is partial and in-frame only. Of some 180,000 clones listed, 85% are singletons. Sequencing used peripheral blood. This clonotype was obtained from a woman older than 75 with COVID-19, enrolled during active disease.

CDR3 sequence reads: CASSIRGPGDSYTF. CDR3 DNA sequence: TGTGCCAGTAGTATCCGGGGCCCAGGGGATAGTTACACCTTC. The genes are TRBV19 and TRBJ1-2; perhaps TRBD1 as D (6 bases). Germline loops: CDR1 LNHDA, CDR2 SQIVND (reference sequence). The CDR3 is made up of 14 amino acids. V lost 3 bases and J 11 bases, leaving 19 bases between the germline ends.